This T cell receptor (beta chain) was sequenced for a study of blood T cell repertoires in COVID-19 (dated by TCRdb to the early 2020s). With respect to the entire study: Samples covering the acute and convalescent phases of COVID-19 were provided by collaborators in the United States, Italy and Spain. A freely available public database, intended as a resource for researchers studying the immune response to SARS-CoV-2, is where the repertoires were released. The sample metadata nearly always contained a de-identified subject ID, COVID-19 status, age in years and sex. Subjects who had been exposed to COVID-19, were actively infected with it, or had recovered from it provided the deeply sampled blood TCRbeta repertoires that made up the dataset. The material from the prospective study consisted of cDNA or gDNA derived from T cells, B-cell-depleted T cells, or PBMCs. Samples came from the ongoing ImmuneRACE study (first 160 participants) plus 1,254 subjects from 6 global collaborators. HLA class I and class II types, where available, came from metadata supplied by the sample provider rather than from assay-based typing.

Overall results and qualifications from the work: Clinical and demographic metadata were provided uncurated, with the amount varying by source and participant.

The CDR3 starts with the cysteine, ends with the phenylalanine, and has 16 residues. The kept DNA is CDR3 alone, 48 bases in frame from the first base. From V the trimming removes 4 bases and from J it removes 1 base, while the gene matches leave 7 bases of the junction unaccounted for. For CDR1 and CDR2, the germline V gene (reference sequence) lists MNHEY and SMNVEV. Samples from volunteer blood donors who had recovered from COVID-19 were contributed by a second Seattle source. Each collaborating institution followed its own protocols to collect whole blood in K2EDTA tubes. Collaborator samples were shipped for TCRbeta analysis as frozen whole blood, isolated PBMCs, or DNA extracted from either sample type. Details on this clone: Its antigen is currently not known. No much larger clone is present one base from it, and per-base qualities are unavailable.

The immunoSEQ Assay, a bias-controlled multiplex PCR, was used to amplify TCRbeta CDR3 regions from genomic DNA. Regarding the original processing steps: The number of nucleated cells in each sample was estimated by amplification of reference gene primers within the assay. To quantify the absolute abundance of each unique TCRbeta CDR3 rearrangement, sequence reads were collapsed and filtered. For each sample, productive Simpson clonality was calculated by taking the square root of Simpson's diversity index across productive rearrangements. TCRdb took this table from immuneACCESS and kept in-frame rearrangements with V and J called. Such tables lack part of the clones; where checked against another copy, unresolved V genes explain under half of the gap, and the rest is unexplained. Clone size and the V and J calls come from that table; the DNA yielded D and trimming. The sample includes a few hundred thousand clones, with around 90% observed a single time. The ten most abundant clones make up 0.94% of the sample.

Sequencing was done on a sample of peripheral blood. The V and J genes are TRBV27 and TRBJ2-3, and 8 junctional nucleotides match TRBD1. The TCR comes from a woman aged 40 to 49 who had recovered from COVID-19. The nucleotide sequence is given as TGTGCCAGCAGTTGGAGGACAGGGTTGGGCACAGATACGCAGTATTTT. Its translation is CASSWRTGLGTDTQYF.